The source of this T cell receptor beta chain is a study of blood T cells in healthy people across ages. Study information: Per two T cells, template switching captured roughly one barcoded beta molecule.

This CDR3 has 15 residues. General study findings and limits: Donor CMV status was unknown, possibly confounding expanded clonotype changes.

A sample-barcoded 5' primer and a J-beta primer mix were used in a second PCR of about 7 to 12 cycles. TCRdb itself ran the 5' RACE reads through MiXCR, one entry per CDR3 protein. This table holds 540,000 or so distinct CDR3 sequences, roughly 48% found once. A word on this clonotype: No antigen is known for it.

PBMCs, at least 6 million per sample, were isolated. The rearrangement links TRBV21-1 to TRBJ2-7. TRBV21-1 has pseudogene status. The sequence was collected from an elderly man in good health. Material for sequencing was blood. The CDR3 protein is CASSKAPNLSYEQYF. The CDR3 bases are TGTGCCAGCAGCAAAGCGCCGAATCTCTCCTACGAGCAGTACTTC.